This section outlines one TCR beta chain sequence together with its context. Its antigen is currently unknown. The entry originates in a study of shared clonotypes between healthy human individuals. The study, taken as a whole, reports: A few donors had around 5% of their naive CD4 clonotypes in common. Rarefaction exposed incomplete sorted-subset sequencing despite large depth.

It was CD45RO-negative cells, positively selected for CCR7, that made up naive CD8 cells, with terminally differentiated effector memory CD45RA+ cells excluded. None of the donors, who were healthy HIV-negative adults, had recently had acute infections or vaccinations. CDR1 is LGHNA, CDR2 YSLEER, per germline. V lost 3 bases, J lost 4 bases, and 5 bases stayed unmatched. The CDR3 has 15 residues. In the original workflow: ImmunoSEQ sequences covered only the junction and lacked quality scores; filtering therefore differed. Produced via immunoSEQ multiplex PCR; TCRdb's table is partial and in-frame only. V and J calls and clone size come straight from that table; D and trimming were deduced from the DNA. Among some 2,000,000 clones listed, over 85% were seen once.

The TCR originated in a man younger than 30 in good health. V and J are TRBV4-3 and TRBJ2-7; the match to TRBD2 covers 11 bases. Sequenced input: naive CD8+ T cells sorted from blood. The CDR3 is CASSHMTSGNYEQYF. The CDR3 DNA reads TGCGCCAGCAGCCACATGACTAGCGGGAATTACGAGCAGTACTTC.